The rows below give T cell receptor beta chains drawn from one sample of a study of T cells in localized non-small cell lung cancer. Here immunoSEQ multiplex PCR was the method, and the copy in TCRdb shows in-frame clones only, minus some. The table lists tens of thousands of clones, 84% of them singletons. The specimen comprised peripheral blood, sampled before any cancer treatment. The receptor source for this set is a female donor over 55 with stage I lung adenocarcinoma. Both conserved end residues are part of each CDR3. D genes are given only for firm matches. Some rows have no size entry. The others give once, few or many, or a class for an expanded clone.

cdr3_nt cdr3_aa v_call clone_size d_call j_call
TGCGCCAGCAGCCAAGATCCTATTGGGACATACCACTCTGGGGCCAACGTCCTGACTTTC CASSQDPIGTYHSGANVLTF TRBV4-1 once - TRBJ2-6
TGCGCCAGCAGCCTAGACGGGACAGGGGGCCACGAGCAGTACTTC CASSLDGTGGHEQYF TRBV5-1 - TRBD1 TRBJ2-7
TGTGCCAGCAGACCCGGGTCTCTTAGCAATCAGCCCCAGCATTTT CASRPGSLSNQPQHF TRBV28 - - TRBJ1-5
TGCGCCAGCGGACCAGGATCCTACAATGAGCAGTTCTTC CASGPGSYNEQFF TRBV23-1 once - TRBJ2-1
TGTGCCAGCAGCCAACGGGGGGGCTTTGGCTACACCTTC CASSQRGGFGYTF TRBV2 - - TRBJ1-2
TGTGCCTGGAGTCTTGACAGGGAAGTCGCTGAAGCTTTCTTT CAWSLDREVAEAFF TRBV30 few TRBD1 TRBJ1-1
TGTGCCAGCAGTGGGGTGAATCAGCCCCAGCATTTT CASSGVNQPQHF TRBV25-1 - - TRBJ1-5
TGTGCCAGCAGTTTAGGTGGGGACGCTGGAAACACCATATATTTT CASSLGGDAGNTIYF TRBV28 once - TRBJ1-3
TGTGCCAGCAGGAAACCATCCCACGAGACCCAGTACTTC CASRKPSHETQYF TRBV6-5 - - TRBJ2-5
TGTGCCAGCAGTGCCCTCGGTTCCTCCGGGGAGCTGTTTTTT CASSALGSSGELFF TRBV9 - - TRBJ2-2
TGCAGCGTGCCCGGGGCCTCTAATGAAAAACTGTTTTTT CSVPGASNEKLFF TRBV29-1 - - TRBJ1-4
TGTGCCAGCAACCCAGACCCCGCCAATGAGCAGTTCTTC CASNPDPANEQFF TRBV11-2 - - TRBJ2-1
TGTGCCAGTAGTATTCAGGGACGGGCGAGCTCTGGAAACACCATATATTTT CASSIQGRASSGNTIYF TRBV19 - - TRBJ1-3
TGTGCCAGCAGTTTAGGGACAGGTTTCAGCACTGAAGCTTTCTTT CASSLGTGFSTEAFF TRBV6-5 - TRBD1 TRBJ1-1
TGTGCCTGGAGTGGGGAGGAAAAACTGTTTTTT CAWSGEEKLFF TRBV30 - - TRBJ1-4
TGCGCCAGCAGGGCTCTAGGTAATGAGCAGTTCTTC CASRALGNEQFF TRBV5-1 - - TRBJ2-1
TGTGCCAGTAGTGATTCCGGGACAGGGTTTGGGGGGTATGGCTACACCTTC CASSDSGTGFGGYGYTF TRBV19 - TRBD1 TRBJ1-2
TGTGCCAGCAGCTTACGGGGTGCCACAGATACGCAGTATTTT CASSLRGATDTQYF TRBV7-9 - - TRBJ2-3
TGTGCCAGTAGTATAGATCTTGGAAGTCGGAAACTGTTTTTT CASSIDLGSRKLFF TRBV19 - - TRBJ1-4
TGTGCCAGTAGTATGGCAGGTTCCTACGAGCAGTACTTC CASSMAGSYEQYF TRBV19 - - TRBJ2-7
TGCGCCAGCAGTGAAGGGCTAGCGGGGAGCACAGATACGCAGTATTTT CASSEGLAGSTDTQYF TRBV10-1 once TRBD2 TRBJ2-3
TGTGCCAGCAGCGGGACAGCTAACTATGGCTACACCTTC CASSGTANYGYTF TRBV7-9 - TRBD1 TRBJ1-2
TGCGCCAGCACTCCGGACAGAGCCTACACCTTC CASTPDRAYTF TRBV10-1 - - TRBJ1-2
TGTGCCAGCAGTGAGCAAACCGGGACTACGAGCGAGCAGTACTTC CASSEQTGTTSEQYF TRBV28 - TRBD2 TRBJ2-7
TGTGCCAGCAGAGCCCTGACGGGGTACGGAGGCGAGCAGTACTTC CASRALTGYGGEQYF TRBV2 - - TRBJ2-7
TGTGCCATCAACCCTACAGGGGAGGCTGAAAAACTGTTTTTT CAINPTGEAEKLFF TRBV10-3 once TRBD1 TRBJ1-4
TGTGCCAGCAGTTTAAGTCGGGGCGACGAGCAGTACTTC CASSLSRGDEQYF TRBV28 - - TRBJ2-7
TGTGCCAGCGGGAGCGGGTTGGACGGGGAGCTGTTTTTT CASGSGLDGELFF TRBV19 - - TRBJ2-2
TGTGCCAGCAGGGACCCCTTGACCCCCCCATTGGGGAGCACAGATACGCAGTATTTT CASRDPLTPPLGSTDTQYF TRBV9 - - TRBJ2-3
TGTGCCAGCTCATCCCAGGGTGAAGGCTACACCTTC CASSSQGEGYTF TRBV18 - - TRBJ1-2
TGTGCCAGCAGCTTACGAAGTCTGGCGTCCGGCTCTGGGGCCAACGTCCTGACTTTC CASSLRSLASGSGANVLTF TRBV13 - - TRBJ2-6
TGCGCCAGCAGCCAAGGCCCAGGGATGGGCTCCTACGAGCAGTACTTC CASSQGPGMGSYEQYF TRBV4-1 - - TRBJ2-7
TGCGCCAGCAGCTTGTCAGCCGACAGGGAAGGTGGGGCCAACGTCCTGACTTTC CASSLSADREGGANVLTF TRBV5-1 - TRBD1 TRBJ2-6
TGTGCCAGCAGCCCGGGACAGGGCTATGGCTACACCTTC CASSPGQGYGYTF TRBV11-2 - TRBD1 TRBJ1-2
TGTGCCAGCAGTGGGCACCCGAACACTGAAGCTTTCTTT CASSGHPNTEAFF TRBV7-8 - - TRBJ1-1
TGTGCCAGCGACCGCTATAGCAATCAGCCCCAGCATTTT CASDRYSNQPQHF TRBV2 - - TRBJ1-5
TGTGCCAGCAACCTCGGACTAGCGGGGGTAGAGACCCAGTACTTC CASNLGLAGVETQYF TRBV6-1 - TRBD2 TRBJ2-5
TGTGCCAGCAGCCCGAATAGGGGTACGCAGTATTTT CASSPNRGTQYF TRBV7-3 - - TRBJ2-3
TGTGCCAGCAGCTTGGGACAGGGCTGGAACACTGAAGCTTTCTTT CASSLGQGWNTEAFF TRBV11-3 - TRBD1 TRBJ1-1
TGCGCCAGCAGCCAAGTAGGGGTGGAGAGGGAGCTGTTTTTT CASSQVGVERELFF TRBV4-1 - - TRBJ2-2